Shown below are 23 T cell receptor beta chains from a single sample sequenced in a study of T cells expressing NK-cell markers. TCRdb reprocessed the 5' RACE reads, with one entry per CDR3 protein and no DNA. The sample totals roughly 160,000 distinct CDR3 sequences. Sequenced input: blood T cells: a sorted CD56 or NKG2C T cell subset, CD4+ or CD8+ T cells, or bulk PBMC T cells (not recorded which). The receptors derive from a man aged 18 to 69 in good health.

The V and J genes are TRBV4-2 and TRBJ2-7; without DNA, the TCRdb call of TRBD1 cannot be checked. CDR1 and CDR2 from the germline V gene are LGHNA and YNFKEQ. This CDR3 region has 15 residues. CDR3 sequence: CASSPQTGEPYEQYF.

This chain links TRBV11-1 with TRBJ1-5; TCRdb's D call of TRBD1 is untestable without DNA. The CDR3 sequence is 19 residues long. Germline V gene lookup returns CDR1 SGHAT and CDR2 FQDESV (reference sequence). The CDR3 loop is CASSLSFRDRIYSNQPQHF.

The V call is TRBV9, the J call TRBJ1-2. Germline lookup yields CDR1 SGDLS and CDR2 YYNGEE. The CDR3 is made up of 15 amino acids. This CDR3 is CASSGDGVLNYGYTF.

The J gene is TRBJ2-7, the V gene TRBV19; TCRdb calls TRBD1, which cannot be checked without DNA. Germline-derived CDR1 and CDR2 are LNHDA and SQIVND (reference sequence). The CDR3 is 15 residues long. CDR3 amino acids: CASSPRGTVADEQYF.

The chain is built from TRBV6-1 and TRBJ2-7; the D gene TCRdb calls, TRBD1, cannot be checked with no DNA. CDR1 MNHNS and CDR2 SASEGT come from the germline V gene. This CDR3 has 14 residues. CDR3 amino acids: CASSVNRVSYEQYF.

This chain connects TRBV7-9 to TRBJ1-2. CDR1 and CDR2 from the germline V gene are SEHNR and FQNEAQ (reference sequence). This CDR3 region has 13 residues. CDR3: CASSLSVTYGYTF.

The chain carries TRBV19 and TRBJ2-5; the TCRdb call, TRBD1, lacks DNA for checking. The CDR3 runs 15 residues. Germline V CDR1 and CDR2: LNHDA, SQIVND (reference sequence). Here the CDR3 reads CASSPRAWGKETQYF.

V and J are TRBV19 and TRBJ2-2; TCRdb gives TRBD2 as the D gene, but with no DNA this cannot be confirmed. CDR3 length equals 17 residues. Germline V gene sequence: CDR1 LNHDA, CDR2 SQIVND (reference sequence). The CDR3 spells CASSIVHPALNTGELFF.

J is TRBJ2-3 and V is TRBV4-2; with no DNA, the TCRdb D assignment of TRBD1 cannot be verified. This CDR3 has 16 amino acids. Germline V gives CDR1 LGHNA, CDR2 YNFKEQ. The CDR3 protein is CASSHLGHGAEDTQYF.

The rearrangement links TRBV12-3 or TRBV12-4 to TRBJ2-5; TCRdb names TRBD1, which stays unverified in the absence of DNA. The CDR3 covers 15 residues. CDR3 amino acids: CASRPGTSIPETQYF.

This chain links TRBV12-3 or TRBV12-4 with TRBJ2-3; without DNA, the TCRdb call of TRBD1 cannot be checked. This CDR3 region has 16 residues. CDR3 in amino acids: CASSTPGQGEYGTQYF.

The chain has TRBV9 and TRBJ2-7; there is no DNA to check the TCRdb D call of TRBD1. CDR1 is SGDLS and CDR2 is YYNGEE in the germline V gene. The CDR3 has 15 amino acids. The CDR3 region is CASSVGGQLSYEQYF.

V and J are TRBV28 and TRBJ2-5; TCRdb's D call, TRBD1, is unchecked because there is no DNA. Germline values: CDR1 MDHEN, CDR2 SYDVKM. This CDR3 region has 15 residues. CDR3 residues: CASSLARDGQETQYF.

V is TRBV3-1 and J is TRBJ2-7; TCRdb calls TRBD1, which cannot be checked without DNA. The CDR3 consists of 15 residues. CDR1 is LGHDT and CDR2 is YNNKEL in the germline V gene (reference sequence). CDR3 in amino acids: CASSPSPGTGNEQYF.

The CDR3 protein is CASSQAPGQASYGYTF. The chain has TRBV4-2 and TRBJ1-2; TCRdb gives TRBD1 as the D gene, but with no DNA this cannot be confirmed. CDR1 and CDR2 from the germline V gene are LGHNA and YNFKEQ. CDR3 length equals 16 residues.

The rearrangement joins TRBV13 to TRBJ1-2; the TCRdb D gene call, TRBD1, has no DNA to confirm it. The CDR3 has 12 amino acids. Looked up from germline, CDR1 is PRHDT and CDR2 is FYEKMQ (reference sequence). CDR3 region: CASSAYRDGYTF.

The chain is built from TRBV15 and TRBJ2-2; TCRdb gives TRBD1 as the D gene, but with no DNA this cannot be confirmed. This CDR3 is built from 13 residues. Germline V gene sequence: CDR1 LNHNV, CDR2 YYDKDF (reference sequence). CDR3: CAARGSNTGELFF. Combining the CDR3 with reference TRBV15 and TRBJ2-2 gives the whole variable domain DAMVIQNPRYQVTQFGKPVTLSCSQTLNHNVMYWYQQKSSQAPKLLFHYYDKDFNNEADTPDNFQSRRPNTSFCFLDIRSPGLGDTAMYLCAARGSNTGELFFGEGSRLTVL.

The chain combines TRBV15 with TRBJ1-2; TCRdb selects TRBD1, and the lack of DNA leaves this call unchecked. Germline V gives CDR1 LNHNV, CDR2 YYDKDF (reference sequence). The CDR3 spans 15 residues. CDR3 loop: CATSRDRDREGGYTF.

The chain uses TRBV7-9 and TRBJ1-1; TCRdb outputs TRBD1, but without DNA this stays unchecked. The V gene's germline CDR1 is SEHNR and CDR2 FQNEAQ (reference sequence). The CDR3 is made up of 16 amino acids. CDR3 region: CASSPEGQVLNTEAFF.

CDR3 sequence: CASSQDLDLSYNSPLHF. The rearrangement uses TRBV3-1 and TRBJ1-6. The germline V gene encodes CDR1 LGHDT and CDR2 YNNKEL (reference sequence). The CDR3 has 17 amino acids.

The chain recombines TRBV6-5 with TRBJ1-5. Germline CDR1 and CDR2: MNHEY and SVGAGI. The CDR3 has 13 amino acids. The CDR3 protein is CASSNQRNQPQHF.

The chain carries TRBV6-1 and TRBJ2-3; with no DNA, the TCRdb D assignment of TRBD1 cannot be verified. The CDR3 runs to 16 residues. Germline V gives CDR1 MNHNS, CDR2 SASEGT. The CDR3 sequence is CASSEAWTGVADTQYF.

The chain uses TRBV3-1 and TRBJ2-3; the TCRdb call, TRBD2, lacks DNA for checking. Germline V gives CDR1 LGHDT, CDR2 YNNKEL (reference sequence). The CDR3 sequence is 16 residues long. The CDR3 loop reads CASSQGKAGDTDTQYF.